What follows are 9 T cell receptor beta chains derived from one specimen sequenced in a study of T cells after yellow fever vaccination. TCRdb re-derived calls from the 5' RACE reads in MiXCR, one entry per CDR3 protein. The repertoire holds a few hundred thousand distinct CDR3 sequences, with 6.5% to 8.5% as singletons. This specimen consisted of PBMCs, obtained approximately 40 days after the first yellow fever vaccination. All receptors come from a man aged 18 to 35 who received the YFV17D yellow fever vaccine.

V and J are TRBV5-1 and TRBJ2-7; D perhaps matches TRBD2 (5 bases). V dropped 0 bases and J dropped 6 bases, with 16 bases sitting between them. The CDR3 consists of 15 residues. From germline, CDR1 is SGHRS and CDR2 YFSETQ. The CDR3 sequence: CASSLDPGWSVEQYF. The DNA of the CDR3 is TGCGCCAGCAGCTTGGATCCGGGATGGAGCGTCGAGCAGTACTTC.

In DNA form, the CDR3 reads TGTGCCAGCAGTTTTAGTAAGACAGGGTCCGTACAAGAGACCCAGTACTTC. Translated: CASSFSKTGSVQETQYF. The chain recombines TRBV12-3 or TRBV12-4 with TRBJ2-5; 7 bases agree with TRBD1. Trimming cost V 3 bases and J 2 bases; bases outside gene matches: 12. This CDR3 contains 17 residues.

This clonotype occurred a few times. This sequence joins TRBV5-1 and TRBJ1-6; TRBD1 is a possible D gene (5 bases). Germline V lookup: CDR1 SGHRS, CDR2 YFSETQ. The V and J ends lost 4 bases and 13 bases respectively, with 15 bases between them. CDR3 size: 13 residues. The CDR3 DNA reads TGCGCCAGCAGCGAAGCGTCGGGGCTCCCCCTCCACTTT. This translates into CASSEASGLPLHF. Filled out from reference TRBV5-1 and TRBJ1-6, the complete variable domain reads KAGVTQTPRYLIKTRGQQVTLSCSPISGHRSVSWYQQTPGQGLQFLFEYFSETQRNKGNFPGRFSGRQFSNSRSEMNVSTLELGDSALYLCASSEASGLPLHFGNGTRLTVT.

This clonotype has just a few counts. The chain is built from TRBV11-2 and TRBJ2-1, with 9 positions matching TRBD2. CDR1 is SGHAT and CDR2 is FQNNGV in the germline V gene. Trimming removed 4 bases from V and 6 bases from J; junction bases left unmatched: 7. This CDR3 has 15 residues. The CDR3 region is CASSSSGGLSNEQFF. The CDR3 DNA sequence: TGTGCCAGCAGCTCCAGCGGGGGGCTCTCCAATGAGCAGTTCTTC.

This clonotype was counted only a few times. The chain joins TRBV7-7 to TRBJ2-5; D may correspond to TRBD1 or TRBD2 (5 bases each). The germline CDR1 and CDR2 sequences are SSHAT and FNYEAQ (reference sequence). The CDR3 is made up of 12 amino acids. V lost 8 bases and J 3 bases, leaving 10 bases between the germline ends. The CDR3 spells CASGASKETQYF. The CDR3 nucleotides are TGTGCCAGCGGGGCTAGCAAAGAGACCCAGTACTTC.

The gene calls are TRBV5-6 and TRBJ1-1; D is uncertain. V lost 4 bases, J lost 5 bases, and 12 bases lay in between. The CDR3 runs 13 residues. From germline, CDR1 is SGHDT and CDR2 YYEEEE. The CDR3 is CASSREGSTEAFF. The DNA of the CDR3 is TGTGCCAGCAGCCGAGAGGGATCGACTGAAGCTTTCTTT. The entire variable domain, with the rest obtained from reference TRBV5-6 and TRBJ1-1, is as follows: DAGVTQSPTHLIKTRGQQVTLRCSPKSGHDTVSWYQQALGQGPQFIFQYYEEEERQRGNFPDRFSGHQFPNYSSELNVNALLLGDSALYLCASSREGSTEAFFGQGTRLTVV.

This clonotype was counted between two and nine times. The chain combines TRBV13 with TRBJ2-1, with TRBD1 identical over 9 bases. V lost 5 bases to trimming and J lost 0 bases; unmatched junction nucleotides: 17. The CDR3 has 20 amino acids. Germline values: CDR1 PRHDT, CDR2 FYEKMQ (reference sequence). The DNA for the CDR3 is TGTGCCAGCAGCCCCAGACCCACTACAGGGGGCCTCAGCTCCTACAATGAGCAGTTCTTC. This gives the protein CASSPRPTTGGLSSYNEQFF.

The rearrangement links TRBV5-6 to TRBJ2-1, with 12 bases lining up with TRBD2. The ends lost 0 bases at V and 10 bases at J; junction bases unmatched: 5. CDR3 length: 15 residues. CDR1 is SGHDT and CDR2 is YYEEEE in the germline V gene. CDR3 nucleotides: TGTGCCAGCAGCTTGGGGCTAGCGGGGGGGCGCGAGCAGTTCTTC. It is translated as CASSLGLAGGREQFF.

This chain links TRBV7-2 with TRBJ2-3; D is unresolved. Trimming took 1 base from V and 6 from J, leaving 8 bases between them. This CDR3 has 13 residues. Germline CDR1 SGHTA, CDR2 FQGNSA. Written as DNA, the CDR3 is TGTGCCAGCAGCTTAGGTCCCCAGGATACGCAGTATTTT. It codes for CASSLGPQDTQYF.